This TCR beta chain appears in the sequencing data of a study of human T cells and chemical hapten exposure. Study-wide context: Recorded diagnoses among the mostly female patients were alopecia areata, totalis or universalis.

On this clonotype itself: No antigen is known for it.

As to time point: patch test 3, about 24 weeks after DPC sensitization. Treatment here: therapeutic diphenylcyclopropenone sensitization with weekly scalp DPC. Authors' analysis steps: Ranging from about 20,000 to 690,600, TCR counts per sample had a median value of around 91,000. TCRdb reanalysed the RACE reads using MiXCR and keeps one entry per CDR3 protein. These V and J calls are TCRdb output, not the study's own analysis. The sample shows over 80,000 distinct CDR3 sequences, about 11% of them seen only once. CDR1 is SGHRS, CDR2 YFSETQ, per germline. The CDR3 runs 13 residues. Trimming cost V 0 bases and J 6 bases, with 6 bases left between them. General study points: Alopecia affecting every donor means their immune response may not match healthy people's.

The sequence was obtained from a woman in her 30s with alopecia areata. Some clones in this sample may be carry-over from other donors' samples. The J gene is TRBJ2-2, the V gene TRBV5-1, with D hard to call. The material sequenced was whole blood, taken in connection with sensitization to the hapten diphenylcyclopropenone (DPC). CDR3 amino acids: CASSLGVSGELFF. The CDR3 nucleotides read TGCGCCAGCAGCTTGGGTGTTTCCGGGGAGCTGTTTTTT.